A selection of T cell receptor beta chains follows, all from one sample in a study of blood T cell repertoires in COVID-19. This table comes from immunoSEQ multiplex PCR, and its TCRdb copy is limited to in-frame clones, with some not included. In the table there are about 59,000 clones, about 90% of which are singletons. Sequencing used peripheral blood. The receptors originated from a man older than 75 in a cohort sampled during active COVID-19. CDR3s include the opening cysteine and the closing phenylalanine or tryptophan. The D gene is left open where the match is weak. Rows give clone size only sometimes, using once, few, many, or a class for an expanded clone.

NA	NA	TRBV5-4	TRBJ2-1	TGTGCCAGCAGCTTGGACGGGGGGACATACAATGAGCAGTTCTTC	CASSLDGGTYNEQFF
NA	NA	TRBV11-2	TRBJ2-1	TGTGCCAGCAGCTTAGTTGATGGACAGTCCTACAATGAGCAGTTCTTC	CASSLVDGQSYNEQFF
few	TRBD1	TRBV5-4	TRBJ1-2	TGTGCCAGCAGCCTAGACAGGGGGAATGGCTACACCTTC	CASSLDRGNGYTF
NA	TRBD1	TRBV6-5	TRBJ1-1	TGTGCCAGCAGCCCGACAGGGGCTGGGAACACTGAAGCTTTCTTT	CASSPTGAGNTEAFF
NA	NA	TRBV29-1	TRBJ2-7	TGCAGCGTTAGTCCAGGGGCATACGAGCAGTACTTC	CSVSPGAYEQYF
NA	TRBD1	TRBV4-2	TRBJ2-7	TGTGCCAGCAGCCGTATGGGGAGCCGGGACAGGGGGTACGAGCAGTACTTC	CASSRMGSRDRGYEQYF
NA	NA	TRBV30	TRBJ1-4	TGTGCCTGGATGGGGCAGGGAGGTGAAAAACTGTTTTTT	CAWMGQGGEKLFF
NA	TRBD1	TRBV18	TRBJ2-2	TGTGCCAGCTCAACGCAACAGACAGGGGGTGCATACACCGGGGAGCTGTTTTTT	CASSTQQTGGAYTGELFF
NA	TRBD1	TRBV27	TRBJ1-2	TGTGCCAGCAGGCAAAAACAGGGGGCGGACTATGGCTACACCTTC	CASRQKQGADYGYTF
NA	NA	TRBV18	TRBJ2-5	TGTGCCAGCTCACTTCGACAGAACCCACAAGAGACCCAGTACTTC	CASSLRQNPQETQYF
NA	TRBD2	TRBV29-1	TRBJ2-7	TGCAGCGTTGATCCGACCGGCGGGGGGGCGGGCGAGCAGTACTTC	CSVDPTGGGAGEQYF
NA	NA	TRBV12-3/TRBV12-4	TRBJ1-1	TGTGCCAGCAGGGTCAGCGAGAACACTGAAGCTTTCTTT	CASRVSENTEAFF
NA	TRBD2	TRBV11-3	TRBJ2-1	TGTGCCAGCAGCTTAGGCGGGGGGATTAGCTCCTACAATGAGCAGTTCTTC	CASSLGGGISSYNEQFF
NA	NA	TRBV7-3	TRBJ2-1	TGTGCCAGCAGCCAGCCGGGGTATAGCGGAAACAATGAGCAGTTCTTC	CASSQPGYSGNNEQFF
NA	NA	TRBV6-1	TRBJ2-7	TGTGCCAGCAGTGAAGGACAGTCTTTCTCCTACGAGCAGTACTTC	CASSEGQSFSYEQYF
NA	NA	TRBV6-5	TRBJ1-3	TGTGCCAGCACCCCAGGGCCTGGAAACACCATATATTTT	CASTPGPGNTIYF
NA	NA	TRBV3-1/TRBV3-2	TRBJ1-1	TGTGCCAGCAGCCCAAGCGGGGGGACTGAAGCTTTCTTT	CASSPSGGTEAFF
NA	TRBD1	TRBV10-3	TRBJ2-1	TGTGCCATCAGTGAGTCTGTTATACCAGGGGGTTTAAATGAGCAGTTCTTC	CAISESVIPGGLNEQFF
NA	TRBD1	TRBV11-3	TRBJ2-1	TGTGCCAGCAGCTCAGGGACAGGACCCTACAATGAGCAGTTCTTC	CASSSGTGPYNEQFF
NA	TRBD1	TRBV5-1	TRBJ2-5	TGCGCCAGCAGCTTCGGACAGGGAAAAGAGACCCAGTACTTC	CASSFGQGKETQYF
few	TRBD1	TRBV14	TRBJ1-6	TGTGCCAGCAGCCTTTCGCCGGACAGGGGAAGTTCACCCCTCCACTTT	CASSLSPDRGSSPLHF
NA	NA	TRBV2	TRBJ2-7	TGTGCCAGCAGTCGTGACTCGGGGCAGTACTTC	CASSRDSGQYF
NA	TRBD1	TRBV6-1	TRBJ1-2	TGTGCCAGCAGTGCTCAGACGACAGGGGGCGCATATGGCTACACCTTC	CASSAQTTGGAYGYTF
NA	NA	TRBV6-6	TRBJ2-7	TGTGCCAGCAGGGGACCGACAGGTACTTACGAGCAGTACTTC	CASRGPTGTYEQYF
NA	NA	TRBV7-3	TRBJ1-1	TGTGCCAGCAGCTTATGGGGTGGGGAGGACACTGAAGCTTTCTTT	CASSLWGGEDTEAFF
NA	TRBD1	TRBV7-9	TRBJ1-2	TGTGCCAGCAGCTTAGAATTGACAGGGGGAGGCTACACCTTC	CASSLELTGGGYTF
NA	TRBD2	TRBV7-2	TRBJ2-5	TGTGCCAGCACCCTAGCGGGGGGTGTGGAGACCCAGTACTTC	CASTLAGGVETQYF
NA	TRBD1	TRBV5-4	TRBJ1-2	TGTGCCAGCAGCTTTTACCAGGGGGGCTACTATGGCTACACCTTC	CASSFYQGGYYGYTF
NA	NA	TRBV11-2	TRBJ2-1	TGTGCCAGCAGCTTAGAAAAGAGGTCGGGTATCTTC	CASSLEKRSGIF
NA	TRBD2	TRBV5-1	TRBJ2-5	TGCGCCAGCAGCTCCGGACTAGCGGGAGCCGGGGAGACCCAGTACTTC	CASSSGLAGAGETQYF
NA	TRBD1	TRBV6-5	TRBJ2-7	TGTGCCAGCACCGCCGGGACAGGGGGCTACGAGCAGTACTTC	CASTAGTGGYEQYF
once	TRBD1	TRBV3-1/TRBV3-2	TRBJ1-1	TGTGCCAGCAGCCAAGCAGGGGGCAGGGCTGAAGCTTTCTTT	CASSQAGGRAEAFF
NA	NA	TRBV4-3	TRBJ2-1	TGCGCCAGCAGCCAAGATCCCCGGGGAGAGCAGTTCTTC	CASSQDPRGEQFF
NA	TRBD1	TRBV7-2	TRBJ2-1	TGTGCCAGCAGCTTCCGTCGGGACAGGACTGAGCAGTTCTTC	CASSFRRDRTEQFF
NA	NA	TRBV7-3	TRBJ1-1	TGTGCCAGCAGCTTAATGGAGGTGGGGAACACTGAAGCTTTCTTT	CASSLMEVGNTEAFF
NA	NA	TRBV10-3	TRBJ2-5	TGTGCCATCAGTGAGTCGAACAGGAAAGAGACCCAGTACTTC	CAISESNRKETQYF
NA	TRBD2	TRBV30	TRBJ2-5	TGTGCCTGGAATGTAGCGGGAGTGGAAGGGGAGACCCAGTACTTC	CAWNVAGVEGETQYF
few	TRBD1	TRBV9	TRBJ1-2	TGTGCCAGCAGCACCGGACAGGTACCTAACTATGGCTACACCTTC	CASSTGQVPNYGYTF
few	NA	TRBV9	TRBJ1-2	TGTGCCAGCAGCGCAACGGGGAGTGGCTACACCTTC	CASSATGSGYTF
NA	NA	TRBV29-1	TRBJ2-2	TGCAGCGTTGGCGAAACCCTCACCGGGAGTGGCGGGGAGCTGTTTTTT	CSVGETLTGSGGELFF
NA	NA	TRBV30	TRBJ1-3	TGTGCCTGGGGGGCAGGGGTTGGAAACACCATATATTTT	CAWGAGVGNTIYF
NA	NA	TRBV5-4	TRBJ1-2	TGTGCCAGCAGCCCCGCCGGGAGCTATGGCTACACCTTC	CASSPAGSYGYTF
NA	NA	TRBV19	TRBJ1-4	TGTGCCAGTAGTCCGACAAGGGGTGAAAAACTGTTTTTT	CASSPTRGEKLFF
NA	TRBD1	TRBV19	TRBJ1-2	TGTGCCAGTAGACCGGGACAGGGGGACTATGGCTACACCTTC	CASRPGQGDYGYTF
NA	TRBD1	TRBV3-1/TRBV3-2	TRBJ2-5	TGTGCCAGCAGCCTCGGGACAGGAATAGAAGAGACCCAGTACTTC	CASSLGTGIEETQYF